This T cell receptor beta chain appears in the sequencing data of a study of early T cells in non-severe SARS-CoV-2 infection. This clonotype was counted at least ten times. V was pared by 11 bases and J by 4 bases, with 8 bases of the junction left unmatched. The CDR3 has 13 amino acids. Per the germline V gene, CDR1 is SNHLY and CDR2 is FYNNEI. TCRdb used MiXCR to reprocess the 5' RACE reads, holding one entry per CDR3 protein. The sample has 60,000 to 70,000 distinct CDR3 sequences; over 4.5% are singletons. The origin of this receptor is an adult who was a healthcare worker with PCR-confirmed SARS-CoV-2 infection or an uninfected control (not recorded which). This chain connects TRBV2 to TRBJ2-7; 10 bases map to TRBD1. The sequences come from whole blood, collected at baseline. CDR3 coding DNA: TGTGCCTCAGGACAGGGGGTTATTTACGAGCAGTACTTC. Its translation: CASGQGVIYEQYF.